The present TCR beta chain was sequenced within a study of blood T cell repertoires in COVID-19. A note on this clone: Within the sample, other DNA sequences also encode this same CDR3.

Sequencing used immunoSEQ multiplex PCR; TCRdb keeps in-frame clones, though not all of them. The sample has some 490,000 clones, 70% to 90% seen once. Germline V CDR1 and CDR2: MNHEY, SVGAGI. The CDR3 spans 15 residues. V gave up 0 bases and J gave up 2 bases, with 11 bases separating them. Sequenced material: peripheral blood. This TCR was recovered from a human donor in a cohort sampled during active COVID-19. The V call is TRBV6-5, the J call TRBJ2-7; the D gene is possibly TRBD2 (6 bases). The CDR3 bases are TGTGCCAGCAGTTACTCCGGCGGGATGGCCTACGAGCAGTACTTC. Translating it yields CASSYSGGMAYEQYF.